This T cell receptor (beta chain) originates from a study of OX40 agonist ivuxolimab in advanced cancers. On the study more broadly: Partial responses were achieved by three patients, one with hepatocellular carcinoma and two with cutaneous melanoma.

Turning to this clone: Its specificity is unknown.

General study findings and limits: Circulating CD4+ and CD8+ T cells showed clonal expansion by week 6 at 0.1 to 3.0 mg/kg. Antigen specificity was not determined for the expanded peripheral T cells.

Assay used: immunoSEQ multiplex PCR; TCRdb lists only in-frame clones, some missing. This table holds 65,000 to 95,000 clones, about 94% found once. The CDR3 runs 15 residues. Germline loops: CDR1 SGHVS, CDR2 FNYEAQ. Trimming cost V 5 bases and J 2 bases; bases outside gene matches: 9. The chain employs TRBV7-6 and TRBJ2-7; TRBD1 matches 7 bases. This receptor was identified in an adult with an advanced solid tumor such as melanoma, head and neck, liver or kidney cancer. Source: CD4+ or CD8+ T cells sorted from blood, taken in a trial of the OX40 agonist ivuxolimab. The CDR3 bases are TGTGCCAGCAGCCCAATGGGGACAGATACCTACGAGCAGTACTTC. This encodes CASSPMGTDTYEQYF.